The clone carrying this TCR beta chain was counted only a few times. Antigen unknown. The length of the CDR3 is 15 residues. J lost 3 bases, V lost 5 bases, and 7 bases had no gene match. Germline CDR1 is SGHTA and CDR2 is FQGNSA. The entry originates in a study of identical twins. Study-wide findings and caveats: Out-of-frame alpha sequences common to twins exhibited an excess of low generation probability. In cord blood, abundant beta clonotypes had fewer insertions; memory showed no trend.

Addition of a universal primer site occurred through template switching, and cDNA carried unique molecular identifiers. Each CDR3 protein gets one entry after TCRdb re-called the 5' RACE reads with MiXCR. This sample has 650,000 to 750,000 distinct CDR3 sequences, with around 21% found just once. The same sample was also studied in work on T cells expressing NK-cell markers. Per that study: An anti-gamma-delta TCR antibody confined sorting to alpha-beta TCR T cells across several of the experiments.

The V and J genes are TRBV7-2 and TRBJ2-7, with 10 bases matching TRBD2. Source material: PBMCs. The receptor was derived from a woman younger than 30 in good health. For the CDR3, the DNA is TGTGCCAGCAGCCAGCGGACTAGCGGACTCTACGAGCAGTACTTC. Amino acid sequence: CASSQRTSGLYEQYF.